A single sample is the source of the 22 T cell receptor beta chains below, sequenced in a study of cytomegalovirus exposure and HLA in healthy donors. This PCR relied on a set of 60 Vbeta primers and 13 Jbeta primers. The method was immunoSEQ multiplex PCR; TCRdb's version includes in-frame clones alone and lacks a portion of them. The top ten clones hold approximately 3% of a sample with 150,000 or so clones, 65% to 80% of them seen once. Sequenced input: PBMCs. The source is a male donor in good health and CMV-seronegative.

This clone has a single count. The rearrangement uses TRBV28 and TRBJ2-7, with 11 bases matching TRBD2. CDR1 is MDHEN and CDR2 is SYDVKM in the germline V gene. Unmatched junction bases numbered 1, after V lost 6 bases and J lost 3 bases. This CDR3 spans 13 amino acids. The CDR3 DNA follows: TGTGCCAGCAGGGGACTAGCGGACTACGAGCAGTACTTC. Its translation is CASRGLADYEQYF.

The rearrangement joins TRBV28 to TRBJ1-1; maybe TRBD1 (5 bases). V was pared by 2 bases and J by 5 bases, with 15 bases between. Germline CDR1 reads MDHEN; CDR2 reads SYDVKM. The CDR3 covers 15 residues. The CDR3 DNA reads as TGTGCCAGCAGTTTAATGGGGGGAGATCCTACTGAAGCTTTCTTT. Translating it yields CASSLMGGDPTEAFF. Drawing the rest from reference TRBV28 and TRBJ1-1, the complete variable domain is DVKVTQSSRYLVKRTGEKVFLECVQDMDHENMFWYRQDPGLGLRLIYFSYDVKMKEKGDIPEGYSVSREKKERFSLILESASTNQTSMYLCASSLMGGDPTEAFFGQGTRLTVV.

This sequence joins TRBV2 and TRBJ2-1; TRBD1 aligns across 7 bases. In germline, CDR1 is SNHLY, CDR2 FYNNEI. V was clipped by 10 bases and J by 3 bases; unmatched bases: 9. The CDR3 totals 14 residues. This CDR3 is CATAVRGIYNEQFF. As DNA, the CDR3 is TGTGCCACCGCAGTCAGGGGGATCTACAATGAGCAGTTCTTC.

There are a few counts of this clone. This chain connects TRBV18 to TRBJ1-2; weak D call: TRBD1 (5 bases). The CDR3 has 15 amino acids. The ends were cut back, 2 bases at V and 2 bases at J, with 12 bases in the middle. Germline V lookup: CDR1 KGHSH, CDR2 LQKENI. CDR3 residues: CASSPSRATNYGYTF. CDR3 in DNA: TGTGCCAGCTCACCAAGCAGGGCGACAAACTATGGCTACACCTTC. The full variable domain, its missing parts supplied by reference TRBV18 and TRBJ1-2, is NAGVMQNPRHLVRRRGQEARLRCSPMKGHSHVYWYRQLPEEGLKFMVYLQKENIIDESGMPKERFSAEFPKEGPSILRIQQVVRGDSAAYFCASSPSRATNYGYTFGSGTRLTVV.

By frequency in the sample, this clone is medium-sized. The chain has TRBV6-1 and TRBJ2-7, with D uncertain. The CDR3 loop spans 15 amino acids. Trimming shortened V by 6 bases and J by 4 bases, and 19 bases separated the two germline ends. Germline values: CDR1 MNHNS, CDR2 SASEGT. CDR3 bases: TGTGCCAGCAGCCAAGGCCTAGAAGGCCCATACGAGCAGTACTTC. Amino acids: CASSQGLEGPYEQYF.

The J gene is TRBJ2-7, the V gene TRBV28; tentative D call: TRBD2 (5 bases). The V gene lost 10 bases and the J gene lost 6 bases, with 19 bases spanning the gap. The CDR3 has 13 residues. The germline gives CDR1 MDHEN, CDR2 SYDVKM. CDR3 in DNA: TGTGCCACCAACCCCAATGCGGGCCGCGAGCAGTACTTC. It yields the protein CATNPNAGREQYF.

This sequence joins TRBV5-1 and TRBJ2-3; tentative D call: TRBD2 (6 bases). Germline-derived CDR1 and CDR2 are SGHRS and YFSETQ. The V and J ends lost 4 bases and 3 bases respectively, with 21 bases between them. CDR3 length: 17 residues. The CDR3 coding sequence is TGCGCCAGCAGCCCTTCTAGCGCCCCATTAATGACAGATACGCAGTATTTT. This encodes CASSPSSAPLMTDTQYF.

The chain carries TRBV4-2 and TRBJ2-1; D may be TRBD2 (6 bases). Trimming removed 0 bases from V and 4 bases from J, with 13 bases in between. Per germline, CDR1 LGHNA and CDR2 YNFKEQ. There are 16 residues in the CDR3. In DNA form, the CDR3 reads TGTGCCAGCAGCCAAGATCTCGGGGGTCAGTACAATGAGCAGTTCTTC. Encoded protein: CASSQDLGGQYNEQFF.

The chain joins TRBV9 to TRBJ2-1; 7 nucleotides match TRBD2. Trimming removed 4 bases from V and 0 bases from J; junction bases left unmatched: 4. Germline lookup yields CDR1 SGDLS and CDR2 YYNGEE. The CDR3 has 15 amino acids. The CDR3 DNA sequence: TGTGCCAGCAGCCCCGGGGGGTACTCCTACAATGAGCAGTTCTTC. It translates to CASSPGGYSYNEQFF.

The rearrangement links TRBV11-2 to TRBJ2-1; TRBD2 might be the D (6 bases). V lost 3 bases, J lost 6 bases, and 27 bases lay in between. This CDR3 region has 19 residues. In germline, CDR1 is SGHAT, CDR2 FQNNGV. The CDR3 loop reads CASSLGGTAVGWYVNEQFF. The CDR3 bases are TGTGCCAGCAGCTTGGGCGGGACCGCCGTGGGATGGTATGTCAATGAGCAGTTCTTC.

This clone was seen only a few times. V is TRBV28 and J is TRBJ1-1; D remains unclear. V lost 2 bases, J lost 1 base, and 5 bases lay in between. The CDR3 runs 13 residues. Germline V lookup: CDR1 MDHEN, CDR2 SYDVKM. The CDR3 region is CASSLAGNTEAFF. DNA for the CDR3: TGTGCCAGCAGTTTAGCAGGGAACACTGAAGCTTTCTTT.

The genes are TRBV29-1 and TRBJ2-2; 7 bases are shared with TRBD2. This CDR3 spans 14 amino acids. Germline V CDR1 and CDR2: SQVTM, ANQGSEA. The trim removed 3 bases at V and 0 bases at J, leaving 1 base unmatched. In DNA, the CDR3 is TGCAGCGTTGATCGGGGGGCGAACACCGGGGAGCTGTTTTTT. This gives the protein CSVDRGANTGELFF.

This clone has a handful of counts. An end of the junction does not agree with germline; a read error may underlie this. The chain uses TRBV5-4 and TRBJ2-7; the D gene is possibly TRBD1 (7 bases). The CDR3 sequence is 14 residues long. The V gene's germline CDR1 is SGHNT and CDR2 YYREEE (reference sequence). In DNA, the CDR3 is TGCGCCAGCAGCCAAGGATCCCGACAGGGAGGGCAGTACTTC. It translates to CASSQGSRQGGQYF.

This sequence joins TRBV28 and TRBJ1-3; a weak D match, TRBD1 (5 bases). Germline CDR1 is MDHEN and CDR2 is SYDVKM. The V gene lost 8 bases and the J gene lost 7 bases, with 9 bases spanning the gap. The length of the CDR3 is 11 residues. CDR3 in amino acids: CASQKGNTIYF. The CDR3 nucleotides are TGTGCCAGCCAAAAGGGGAACACCATATATTTT. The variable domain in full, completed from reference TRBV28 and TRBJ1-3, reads DVKVTQSSRYLVKRTGEKVFLECVQDMDHENMFWYRQDPGLGLRLIYFSYDVKMKEKGDIPEGYSVSREKKERFSLILESASTNQTSMYLCASQKGNTIYFGEGSWLTVV.

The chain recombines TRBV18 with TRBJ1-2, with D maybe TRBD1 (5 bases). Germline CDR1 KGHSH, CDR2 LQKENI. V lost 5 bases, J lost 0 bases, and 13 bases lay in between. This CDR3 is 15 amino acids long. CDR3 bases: TGTGCCAGCTCAGGCACAGGACCCTCTAACTATGGCTACACCTTC. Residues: CASSGTGPSNYGYTF. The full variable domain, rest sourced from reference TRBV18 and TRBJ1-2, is NAGVMQNPRHLVRRRGQEARLRCSPMKGHSHVYWYRQLPEEGLKFMVYLQKENIIDESGMPKERFSAEFPKEGPSILRIQQVVRGDSAAYFCASSGTGPSNYGYTFGSGTRLTVV.

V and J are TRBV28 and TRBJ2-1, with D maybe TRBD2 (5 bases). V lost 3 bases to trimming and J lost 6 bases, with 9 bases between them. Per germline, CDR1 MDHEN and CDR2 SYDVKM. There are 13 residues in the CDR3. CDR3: CASSFYEGNEQFF. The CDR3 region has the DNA TGTGCCAGCAGTTTTTATGAGGGCAATGAGCAGTTCTTC.

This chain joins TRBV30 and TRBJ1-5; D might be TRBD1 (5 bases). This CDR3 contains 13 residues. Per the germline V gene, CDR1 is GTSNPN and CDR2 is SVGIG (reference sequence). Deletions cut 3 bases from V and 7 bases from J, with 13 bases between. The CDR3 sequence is CAWREQGQQPQHF. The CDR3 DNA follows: TGTGCCTGGAGGGAGCAGGGCCAACAGCCCCAGCATTTT.

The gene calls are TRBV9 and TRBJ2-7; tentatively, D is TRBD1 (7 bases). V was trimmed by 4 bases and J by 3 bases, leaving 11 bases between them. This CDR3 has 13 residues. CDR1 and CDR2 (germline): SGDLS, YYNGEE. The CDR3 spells CASSPGGGYEQYF. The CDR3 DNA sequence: TGTGCCAGCAGCCCAGGGGGAGGCTACGAGCAGTACTTC.

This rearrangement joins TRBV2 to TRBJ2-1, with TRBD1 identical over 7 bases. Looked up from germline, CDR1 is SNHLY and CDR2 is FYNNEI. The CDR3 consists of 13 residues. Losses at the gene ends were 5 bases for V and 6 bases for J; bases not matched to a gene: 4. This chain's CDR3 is CASSPGQINEQFF. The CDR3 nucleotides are TGTGCCAGCAGTCCGGGACAGATCAATGAGCAGTTCTTC.

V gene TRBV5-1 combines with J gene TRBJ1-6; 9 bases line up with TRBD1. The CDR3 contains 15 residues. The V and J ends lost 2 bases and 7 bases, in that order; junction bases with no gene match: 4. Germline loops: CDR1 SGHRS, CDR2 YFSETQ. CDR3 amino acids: CASSLPQGANSPLHF. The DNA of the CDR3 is TGCGCCAGCAGCTTACCACAGGGGGCAAATTCACCCCTCCACTTT.

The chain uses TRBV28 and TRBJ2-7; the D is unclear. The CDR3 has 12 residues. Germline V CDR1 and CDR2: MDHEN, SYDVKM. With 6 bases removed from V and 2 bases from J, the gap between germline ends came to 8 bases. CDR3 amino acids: CASSTDTYEQYF. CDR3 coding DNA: TGTGCCAGCAGCACAGATACCTACGAGCAGTACTTC.

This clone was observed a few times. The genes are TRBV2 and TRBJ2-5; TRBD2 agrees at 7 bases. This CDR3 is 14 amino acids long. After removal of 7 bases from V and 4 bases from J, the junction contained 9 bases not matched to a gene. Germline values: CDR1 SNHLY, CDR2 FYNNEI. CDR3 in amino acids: CASTRDYQRETQYF. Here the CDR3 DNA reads TGTGCCAGCACCAGGGACTACCAGAGAGAGACCCAGTACTTC. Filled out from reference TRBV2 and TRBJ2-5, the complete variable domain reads EPEVTQTPSHQVTQMGQEVILRCVPISNHLYFYWYRQILGQKVEFLVSFYNNEISEKSEIFDDQFSVERPDGSNFTLKIRSTKLEDSAMYFCASTRDYQRETQYFGPGTRLLVL.